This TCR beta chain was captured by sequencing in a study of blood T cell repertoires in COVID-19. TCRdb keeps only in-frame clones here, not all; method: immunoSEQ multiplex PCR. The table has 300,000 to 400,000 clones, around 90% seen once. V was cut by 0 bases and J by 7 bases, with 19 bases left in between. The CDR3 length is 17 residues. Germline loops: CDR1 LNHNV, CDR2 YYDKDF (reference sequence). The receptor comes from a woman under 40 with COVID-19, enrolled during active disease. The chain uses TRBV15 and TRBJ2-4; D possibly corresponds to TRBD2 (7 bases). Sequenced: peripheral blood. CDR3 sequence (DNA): TGTGCCACCAGCAGAGAGATTGGGGGGGCGACGGGGAACATTCAGTACTTC. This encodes CATSREIGGATGNIQYF.